These T cell receptor beta chains were read from a single sample in a study of identical twins. TCRdb re-called the 5' RACE reads with MiXCR, one entry per CDR3 protein. Of roughly 690,000 distinct CDR3 sequences in the sample, roughly 6% are singletons; the top ten hold roughly 2%. The source material was naive T cells sorted from blood. The receptors derive from a man younger than 35 in good health. Both conserved end residues are part of each CDR3. The D gene is left open where the match is weak. Clone sizes are given selectively: once, few, many, or a class where the clone is expanded.

TRBD2,NA,TRBV20-1,TRBJ2-5,CSARPTSGTRRETQYF,TGCAGTGCTAGACCAACTAGCGGGACGAGGCGGGAGACCCAGTACTTC
NA,many,TRBV7-9,TRBJ2-3,CATPRRGSSTDTQYF,TGTGCCACCCCGAGACGGGGTTCTAGCACAGATACGCAGTATTTT
NA,few,TRBV2,TRBJ2-5,CASSVSSFMETQYF,TGTGCCAGCAGTGTTAGCAGTTTCATGGAGACCCAGTACTTC
NA,many,TRBV10-3,TRBJ2-3,CAIGDSTQYF,TGTGCCATCGGGGATAGTACGCAGTATTTT
NA,many,TRBV5-1,TRBJ1-2,CASSPPTGTHENYGYTF,TGCGCCAGCAGCCCCCCGACAGGAACCCACGAAAACTATGGCTACACCTTC
NA,NA,TRBV5-1,TRBJ1-4,CASSLVRGSEKLFF,TGCGCCAGCAGCTTGGTCAGGGGAAGTGAAAAACTGTTTTTT
NA,many,TRBV29-1,TRBJ2-4,CSVGQAKNIQYF,TGCAGCGTTGGACAGGCCAAAAACATTCAGTACTTC
TRBD1,many,TRBV20-1,TRBJ2-1,CSARPFRGPENEQFF,TGCAGTGCCAGGCCCTTCAGGGGGCCCGAAAATGAGCAGTTCTTC
NA,few,TRBV15,TRBJ2-5,CATSSQLARETQYF,TGTGCCACCAGCAGTCAGCTAGCTCGGGAGACCCAGTACTTC
TRBD2,few,TRBV6-5,TRBJ2-7,CASSYTREGRKEQYF,TGTGCCAGCAGTTACACGAGGGAGGGCCGAAAGGAGCAGTACTTC
TRBD2,NA,TRBV11-2,TRBJ2-1,CASSLSVAGGSNSYNEQFF,TGTGCCAGCAGCTTATCAGTAGCGGGAGGGTCCAACTCCTACAATGAGCAGTTCTTC
NA,many,TRBV25-1,TRBJ2-1,CASERGYNEQFF,TGTGCCAGCGAGCGAGGGTACAATGAGCAGTTCTTC
NA,many,TRBV6-2/TRBV6-3,TRBJ2-5,CASRGPGSETQYF,TGTGCCAGCAGGGGGCCAGGGTCAGAGACCCAGTACTTC
NA,NA,TRBV5-6,TRBJ1-1,CASSALRVNTEAFF,TGTGCCAGCAGCGCCCTCAGGGTGAACACTGAAGCTTTCTTT
NA,NA,TRBV6-5,TRBJ2-4,CASSSPAEAKNIQYF,TGTGCCAGCAGTTCCCCAGCGGAAGCCAAAAACATTCAGTACTTC
NA,NA,TRBV6-2/TRBV6-3,TRBJ1-4,CASSRRPEEKLFF,TGTGCCAGCAGTCGCCGACCCGAAGAAAAACTGTTTTTT
NA,many,TRBV9,TRBJ2-1,CASSVVGQSSYNEQFF,TGTGCCAGCAGCGTGGTGGGGCAAAGCTCCTACAATGAGCAGTTCTTC
TRBD1,many,TRBV28,TRBJ2-7,CASSLSLLRQGKNYEQYF,TGTGCCAGCAGTTTATCCTTACTTCGACAGGGGAAGAATTACGAGCAGTACTTC
NA,many,TRBV29-1,TRBJ2-2,CSVNGNTGELFF,TGCAGCGTTAACGGGAACACCGGGGAGCTGTTTTTT
NA,few,TRBV14,TRBJ1-1,CASSPATQMNTEAFF,TGTGCCAGCAGCCCGGCGACACAAATGAACACTGAAGCTTTCTTT
TRBD2,many,TRBV6-1,TRBJ2-1,CASIGAGGYNEQFF,TGTGCCAGCATCGGCGCGGGAGGGTACAATGAGCAGTTCTTC
TRBD2,NA,TRBV10-2,TRBJ2-7,CASRTSGISYEQYF,TGCGCCAGCAGGACTAGCGGGATTTCCTACGAGCAGTACTTC
TRBD2,many,TRBV5-1,TRBJ2-1,CASQREGRYNEQFF,TGCGCCAGCCAGCGGGAGGGACGCTACAATGAGCAGTTCTTC
NA,many,TRBV29-1,TRBJ1-5,CSVSLGARNNQPQHF,TGCAGCGTTTCGCTAGGGGCGCGGAACAATCAGCCCCAGCATTTT
NA,many,TRBV29-1,TRBJ2-3,CSVTYTDTQYF,TGCAGCGTGACGTATACAGATACGCAGTATTTT
TRBD2,few,TRBV15,TRBJ2-1,CATSRGGSGRGNEQFF,TGTGCCACCAGCAGAGGTGGCAGCGGGAGGGGGAATGAGCAGTTCTTC
NA,many,TRBV5-1,TRBJ2-2,CASSFPLDTGELFF,TGCGCCAGCAGCTTCCCCCTCGATACCGGGGAGCTGTTTTTT
NA,many,TRBV4-3,TRBJ2-1,CASSQVSASYNEQFF,TGCGCCAGCAGCCAAGTTAGTGCCTCCTACAATGAGCAGTTCTTC
TRBD1,many,TRBV7-7,TRBJ2-1,CASSLSQGAGDEQFF,TGTGCCAGCAGCTTAAGTCAGGGGGCAGGGGATGAGCAGTTCTTC
TRBD1,NA,TRBV6-1,TRBJ1-2,CASSDGQGARTNYGYTF,TGTGCCAGCAGTGACGGACAGGGGGCCCGAACTAACTATGGCTACACCTTC
TRBD2,NA,TRBV6-5,TRBJ2-7,CASSSSTREDNEQYF,TGTGCCAGCAGTTCCTCTACGCGGGAGGACAACGAGCAGTACTTC